Given below is one T cell receptor (beta chain) in context. Antigen unknown. The data derive from a study of beta chain features in type 1 diabetes. Study-wide results and limits: Type 1 diabetes patients had TCRB CDR3s that were shorter (moderately but significantly so) in all four CD4+ subsets.

The CDR3 sequence is 11 residues long. Germline V gives CDR1 GTSNPN, CDR2 SVGIG (reference sequence). Trimming removed 5 bases at V and 7 bases at J, with 8 bases between. Sequenced material consisted of expressed TCRB transcripts (all of the isolated RNA was reverse transcribed). About 3.5 million reads, on average, came from each naive, central memory and regulatory T cell sample. The table came from immunoSEQ multiplex PCR; TCRdb's copy has only in-frame clones and leaves some out. The sample lists 350,000 to 450,000 clones, about 15% seen once, with about 0.019% in the top ten. The rearrangement links TRBV30 to TRBJ2-2; unclear D gene. The source material was naive CD4+ T cells from blood. The TCR originated in a young woman in good health. CDR3 loop: CAWVAFGELFF. The CDR3 region has the DNA TGTGCCTGGGTAGCATTCGGGGAGCTGTTTTTT.